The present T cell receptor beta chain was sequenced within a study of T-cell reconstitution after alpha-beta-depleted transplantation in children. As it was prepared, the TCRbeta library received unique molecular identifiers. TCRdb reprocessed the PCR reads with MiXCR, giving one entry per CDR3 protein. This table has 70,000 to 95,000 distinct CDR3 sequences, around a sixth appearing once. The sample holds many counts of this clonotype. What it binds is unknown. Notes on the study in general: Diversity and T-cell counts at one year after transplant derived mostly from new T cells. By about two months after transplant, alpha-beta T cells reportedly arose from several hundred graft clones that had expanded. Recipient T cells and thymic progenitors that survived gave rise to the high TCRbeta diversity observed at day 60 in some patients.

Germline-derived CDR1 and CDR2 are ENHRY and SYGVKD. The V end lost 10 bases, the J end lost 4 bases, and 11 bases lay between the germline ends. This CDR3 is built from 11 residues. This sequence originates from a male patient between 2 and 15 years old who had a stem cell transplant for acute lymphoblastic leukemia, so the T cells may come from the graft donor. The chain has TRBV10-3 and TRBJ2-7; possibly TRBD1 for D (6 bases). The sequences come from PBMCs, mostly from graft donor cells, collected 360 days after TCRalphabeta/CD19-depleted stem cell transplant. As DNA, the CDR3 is TGTGCCACAGGGACACCGTACGAGCAGTACTTC. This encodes CATGTPYEQYF.